The 21 T cell receptor beta chains presented below share a single source sample, sequenced in a study of blood T cell repertoires in COVID-19. Profiled with immunoSEQ multiplex PCR; TCRdb holds only in-frame clones, not every one. The table includes around 330,000 clones, about 91% detected once. Material for sequencing was peripheral blood. These receptors were collected from a woman younger than 45 with COVID-19, enrolled during active disease.

This clone occurred once. The chain uses TRBV6-5 and TRBJ1-2, with 8 bases aligning to TRBD1. The germline V gene encodes CDR1 MNHEY and CDR2 SVGAGI. The V segment lost 7 bases and the J segment 0 bases; nucleotides outside the gene matches: 7. The CDR3 covers 15 residues. The CDR3 nucleotides are TGTGCCAGCAACAGGGGGGATCTTACTAACTATGGCTACACCTTC. This codes for CASNRGDLTNYGYTF.

The chain employs TRBV5-4 and TRBJ2-6; TRBD1 matches at 8 bases. Trimming took 2 bases from V and 4 from J; bases not matched to a gene: 8. Looked up from germline, CDR1 is SGHNT and CDR2 is YYREEE (reference sequence). The CDR3 has 17 residues. DNA of the CDR3: TGTGCCAGCAGCTTCCCAAGACAGGGGACCGGGGCCAACGTCCTGACTTTC. This translates into CASSFPRQGTGANVLTF.

The CDR3 sequence is CASSATGVNQPQHF. DNA of the CDR3: TGTGCCAGCAGCGCGACAGGGGTCAATCAGCCCCAGCATTTT. The V gene is TRBV9, the J gene TRBJ1-5; 8 nucleotides match TRBD1. V gave up 3 bases and J gave up 3 bases; unmatched junction bases: 2. There are 14 residues in the CDR3. Germline V gene lookup returns CDR1 SGDLS and CDR2 YYNGEE.

The chain carries TRBV11-2 and TRBJ2-1; tentatively, D is TRBD2 (5 bases). The CDR3 length is 13 residues. Germline V gives CDR1 SGHAT, CDR2 FQNNGV. Deletions cut 6 bases from V and 7 bases from J, with 13 bases between. Here the CDR3 DNA reads TGTGCCAGCAGGTCCCTGAAGCGGAATGAGCAGTTCTTC. Translated: CASRSLKRNEQFF.

The chain is built from TRBV9 and TRBJ1-4; D is possibly TRBD1 (5 bases). The CDR3 covers 16 residues. The V and J ends lost 0 bases and 6 bases respectively, with 15 bases between them. Germline values: CDR1 SGDLS, CDR2 YYNGEE. CDR3: CASSVGGGGAHEKLFF. CDR3 sequence (DNA): TGTGCCAGCAGCGTAGGGGGAGGAGGGGCCCATGAAAAACTGTTTTTT.

The J gene is TRBJ2-4, the V gene TRBV19; tentative D call: TRBD1 (6 bases). The CDR3 sequence is 20 residues long. CDR1 is LNHDA, CDR2 SQIVND, per germline (reference sequence). Trimming removed 3 bases from V and 0 bases from J, with 24 bases in between. This CDR3 is CASSIAMGRGSPLAKNIQYF. Written as DNA, the CDR3 is TGTGCCAGTAGTATTGCTATGGGCAGGGGAAGTCCTCTAGCCAAAAACATTCAGTACTTC.

The V call is TRBV11-2, the J call TRBJ1-2; no firm D call. Germline V gives CDR1 SGHAT, CDR2 FQNNGV. V was cut by 5 bases and J by 7 bases, with 17 bases left in between. This CDR3 is 14 amino acids long. CDR3 sequence reads: CASSPLGRDIGYTF. CDR3 bases: TGTGCCAGCAGCCCCCTAGGGAGGGATATTGGCTACACCTTC.

The chain couples TRBV2 to TRBJ1-1; no clear D gene. This CDR3 has 13 amino acids. The germline V and J ends were trimmed by 5 bases and 8 bases, with 15 bases remaining between them. The germline gives CDR1 SNHLY, CDR2 FYNNEI. This CDR3 reads CASSIAGEIEAFF. CDR3 sequence (DNA): TGTGCCAGCAGTATCGCTGGGGAGATAGAAGCTTTCTTT.

The chain has TRBV19 and TRBJ1-5; 7 bases map to TRBD1. With V trimmed by 5 bases and J by 3 bases, 7 bases remained unmatched. CDR1 and CDR2 (germline): LNHDA, SQIVND (reference sequence). The CDR3 covers 15 residues. CDR3 protein: CASSPLDRDNQPQHF. DNA of the CDR3: TGTGCCAGTAGTCCTCTCGACAGGGACAATCAGCCCCAGCATTTT.

The V and J genes are TRBV5-8 and TRBJ1-5; D is ambiguous. With 4 bases removed from V and 5 bases from J, the gap between germline ends came to 10 bases. The CDR3 has 13 residues. Germline V gene data show CDR1 as SGHTS and CDR2 as YDEGEE. This chain's CDR3 is CASSPESYQPQHF. The CDR3 DNA reads as TGTGCCAGCAGCCCTGAGAGTTATCAGCCCCAGCATTTT. Drawing the rest from reference TRBV5-8 and TRBJ1-5, the complete variable domain is EAGVTQSPTHLIKTRGQQATLRCSPISGHTSVYWYQQALGLGLQFLLWYDEGEERNRGNFPPRFSGRQFPNYSSELNVNALELEDSALYLCASSPESYQPQHFGDGTRLSIL.

This clone was observed once. The rearrangement links TRBV6-6 to TRBJ2-1; TRBD2 agrees at 9 bases. This CDR3 comprises 13 residues. Germline lookup yields CDR1 MNHNY and CDR2 SVGAGI (reference sequence). Losses at the gene ends were 9 bases for V and 4 bases for J; bases not matched to a gene: 4. CDR3 region: CARAGGFYNEQFF. CDR3 nucleotide sequence: TGTGCCAGAGCGGGGGGATTTTACAATGAGCAGTTCTTC.

This sequence joins TRBV7-2 and TRBJ1-2; 8 bases align to TRBD1. Germline CDR1 and CDR2: SGHTA and FQGNSA. This CDR3 has 16 residues. V gave up 4 bases and J gave up 1 base; unmatched junction bases: 8. The CDR3 DNA follows: TGTGCCAGCAGCTCGATCGGACAGGGTGTTAACTATGGCTACACCTTC. This codes for CASSSIGQGVNYGYTF.

In regard to this clone: Other DNA sequences in this specimen translate into the identical CDR3. The genes are TRBV5-1 and TRBJ2-3; a possible D gene is TRBD1 (6 bases). The CDR3 length is 13 residues. Germline CDR1 is SGHRS and CDR2 is YFSETQ. Trimming pared 2 bases from V and 3 bases from J, leaving 7 bases between. CDR3 DNA sequence: TGCGCCAGCAGCTTACAGGGAACAGATACGCAGTATTTT. Amino acids: CASSLQGTDTQYF.

This clone was detected once. The chain couples TRBV20-1 to TRBJ1-1; D not certain. The CDR3 is 12 amino acids. Germline-derived CDR1 and CDR2 are DFQATT and SNEGSKA (reference sequence). V lost 3 bases to trimming and J lost 7 bases, with 12 bases between them. The DNA of the CDR3 is TGCAGTGCTAGTTCCGGAGGATTTGAAGCTTTCTTT. Its translation is CSASSGGFEAFF.

The genes are TRBV6-5 and TRBJ1-1; D gene uncertain. Trimming shortened V by 7 bases and J by 1 base, and 10 bases separated the two germline ends. CDR1 is MNHEY, CDR2 SVGAGI, per germline. The CDR3 runs to 13 residues. The CDR3 is CASNDDKNTEAFF. Written as DNA, the CDR3 is TGTGCCAGCAACGACGACAAGAACACTGAAGCTTTCTTT.

This clone appeared a single time. The chain couples TRBV2 to TRBJ2-1, with D possibly matching TRBD2 (5 bases). With 7 bases removed from V and 7 bases from J, the gap between germline ends came to 14 bases. Germline V gene sequence: CDR1 SNHLY, CDR2 FYNNEI. The CDR3 has 13 residues. In nucleotides, the CDR3 is TGTGCCAGCATTGGCAGGACGGGGAATGAGCAGTTCTTC. It specifies CASIGRTGNEQFF.

This clone has only one observation. This chain joins TRBV19 and TRBJ1-3; D call uncertain. V lost 10 bases to trimming and J lost 4 bases, with 8 bases between them. Germline CDR1 LNHDA, CDR2 SQIVND (reference sequence). The CDR3 sequence is 11 residues long. CDR3 sequence: CATGLGNTIYF. CDR3 nucleotide sequence: TGTGCCACGGGTCTCGGAAACACCATATATTTT.

The gene calls are TRBV19 and TRBJ2-1; 8 nucleotides align to TRBD1. Germline V CDR1 and CDR2: LNHDA, SQIVND (reference sequence). The CDR3 runs to 15 residues. V lost 1 base and J lost 7; bases outside the gene matches: 6. CDR3 sequence: CASSIAGGAGNEQFF. DNA of the CDR3: TGTGCCAGTAGTATAGCAGGGGGCGCTGGGAATGAGCAGTTCTTC.

As concerns this clone: Other DNA sequences of this sample code for an identical CDR3. This sequence joins TRBV10-2 and TRBJ2-2, with a weak D call TRBD2 (6 bases). Germline-derived CDR1 and CDR2 are WSHSY and SAAADI. The CDR3 length is 15 residues. The V end was cut by 3 bases, the J end by 2 bases, with 10 bases between. Written as DNA, the CDR3 is TGCGCCAGCAGTGAAAGCGGGCGAAACACCGGGGAGCTGTTTTTT. It is translated as CASSESGRNTGELFF.

This chain links TRBV19 with TRBJ1-2; D remains ambiguous. Per germline, CDR1 LNHDA and CDR2 SQIVND (reference sequence). CDR3 length equals 15 residues. Deletions cut 2 bases from V and 4 bases from J, with 14 bases between. The CDR3 is CASSINEGGGYGYTF. CDR3 coding DNA: TGTGCCAGTAGTATAAATGAGGGCGGAGGCTATGGCTACACCTTC.

V gene TRBV4-2 combines with J gene TRBJ1-5; no firm D call. Looked up from germline, CDR1 is LGHNA and CDR2 is YNFKEQ. Trimming stripped 1 base from V and 3 bases from J, with 13 bases between. The CDR3 has 16 amino acids. The CDR3 sequence is CASSQGDSQVNQPQHF. The CDR3 nucleotides read TGTGCCAGCAGCCAAGGCGATAGTCAAGTCAATCAGCCCCAGCATTTT.